This passage covers 13 T cell receptor beta chains from one sample sequenced in a study of OX40 agonist ivuxolimab in advanced cancers. Clones were sequenced by immunoSEQ multiplex PCR, and TCRdb holds only the in-frame ones, with some missing. The table records more than 75,000 clones, under 95% of them present only once. The sequencing here drew on CD4+ or CD8+ T cells sorted from blood, taken in a trial of the OX40 agonist ivuxolimab. These receptors came from an adult with an advanced solid tumor such as melanoma, head and neck, liver or kidney cancer.

The chain has TRBV6-5 and TRBJ1-5; D is unclear. Trimming took off 0 bases at V and 1 base at J, with 4 bases between the two ends. The CDR3 extends over 14 amino acids. The germline CDR1 and CDR2 sequences are MNHEY and SVGAGI. The CDR3 is CASSYSNSNQPQHF. Written as DNA, the CDR3 is TGTGCCAGCAGTTACTCGAACAGCAATCAGCCCCAGCATTTT.

The chain carries TRBV25-1 and TRBJ1-4; unclear D gene. The germline V and J ends were trimmed by 7 bases and 7 bases, with 13 bases remaining between them. The CDR3 totals 13 residues. The germline V gene encodes CDR1 MGHDK and CDR2 SYGVNS. The CDR3 loop reads CASKGLEREKLFF. The CDR3 DNA sequence: TGTGCCAGCAAAGGCCTAGAGCGTGAAAAACTGTTTTTT.

This chain connects TRBV5-1 to TRBJ2-7, with 7 bases aligning to TRBD1. V shed 4 bases, J shed 1 base, and the junction held 5 bases outside the gene matches. The CDR3 is made up of 14 amino acids. The V gene's germline CDR1 is SGHRS and CDR2 YFSETQ. The CDR3 region is CASSPQGPSYEQYF. CDR3 nucleotide sequence: TGCGCCAGCAGCCCACAGGGGCCTTCCTACGAGCAGTACTTC.

The J gene is TRBJ2-7, the V gene TRBV7-8, with a weak D call TRBD2 (6 bases). V was pared by 1 base and J by 6 bases, with 10 bases between. The germline gives CDR1 SGHVS, CDR2 FQNEAQ. The CDR3 contains 13 residues. The CDR3 loop reads CASSLGLVGEQYF. The CDR3 DNA sequence: TGTGCCAGCAGCTTAGGACTAGTGGGCGAGCAGTACTTC.

The chain uses TRBV7-8 and TRBJ2-1, with unresolved D. The CDR3 runs to 13 residues. V lost 1 base to trimming and J lost 8 bases, with 9 bases between them. Germline V gene sequence: CDR1 SGHVS, CDR2 FQNEAQ. CDR3 nucleotide sequence: TGTGCCAGCAGCTTAGATTCCTTTCATGAGCAGTTCTTC. Its protein is CASSLDSFHEQFF.

V gene TRBV19 combines with J gene TRBJ2-3; TRBD2 matches 9 bases. This CDR3 comprises 15 residues. Unmatched junction bases numbered 6, after V lost 5 bases and J lost 3 bases. Germline loops: CDR1 LNHDA, CDR2 SQIVND (reference sequence). The CDR3 loop is CASSPGLAVTDTQYF. CDR3 DNA: TGTGCCAGTAGTCCGGGACTAGCAGTGACAGATACGCAGTATTTT. The complete variable domain, with remaining parts taken from reference TRBV19 and TRBJ2-3, reads DGGITQSPKYLFRKEGQNVTLSCEQNLNHDAMYWYRQDPGQGLRLIYYSQIVNDFQKGDIAEGYSVSREKKESFPLTVTSAQKNPTAFYLCASSPGLAVTDTQYFGPGTRLTVL.

This clone showed up just a few times. The chain is built from TRBV7-6 and TRBJ1-1; D not certain. Germline V CDR1 and CDR2: SGHVS, FNYEAQ. Trimming took off 5 bases at V and 1 base at J, with 8 bases between the two ends. This CDR3 has 13 amino acids. The CDR3 DNA is TGTGCCAGCAGCACAACTTCGAACACTGAAGCTTTCTTT. This gives the protein CASSTTSNTEAFF.

V is TRBV2 and J is TRBJ1-2, with no clear D. This CDR3 comprises 13 residues. Germline V CDR1 and CDR2: SNHLY, FYNNEI. V was trimmed by 6 bases and J by 4 bases, leaving 12 bases between them. The CDR3 DNA sequence: TGTGCCAGCAGGGAGTTTGGGCCCTATGGCTACACCTTC. This translates into CASREFGPYGYTF. Complete variable domain (other parts from reference TRBV2 and TRBJ1-2): EPEVTQTPSHQVTQMGQEVILRCVPISNHLYFYWYRQILGQKVEFLVSFYNNEISEKSEIFDDQFSVERPDGSNFTLKIRSTKLEDSAMYFCASREFGPYGYTFGSGTRLTVV.

The chain combines TRBV27 with TRBJ1-2; TRBD1 matches at 7 bases. The junction had 2 bases not matched to a gene; V was cut back by 4 bases and J by 3 bases. CDR3 length equals 13 residues. Germline CDR1 reads MNHEY; CDR2 reads SMNVEV (reference sequence). CDR3 nucleotides: TGTGCCAGCAGTTCGACAGGGCACTATGGCTACACCTTC. Residues: CASSSTGHYGYTF.

This clone was picked up one time. The rearrangement uses TRBV29-1 and TRBJ2-7; D remains ambiguous. V lost 6 bases to trimming and J lost 2 bases, with 2 bases between them. CDR3 length: 9 amino acids. Per the germline V gene, CDR1 is SQVTM and CDR2 is ANQGSEA. This CDR3 is CSVAYEQYF. CDR3 coding DNA: TGCAGCGTAGCCTACGAGCAGTACTTC.

The J gene is TRBJ1-2, the V gene TRBV2; 7 bases fit TRBD1. The CDR3 consists of 14 residues. Germline loops: CDR1 SNHLY, CDR2 FYNNEI. Unmatched junction bases numbered 6, after V lost 6 bases and J lost 2 bases. CDR3 coding DNA: TGTGCCAGCAGCGAGACAGGGTTAAACTATGGCTACACCTTC. This gives the protein CASSETGLNYGYTF. The whole variable domain, remainder taken from reference TRBV2 and TRBJ1-2, is EPEVTQTPSHQVTQMGQEVILRCVPISNHLYFYWYRQILGQKVEFLVSFYNNEISEKSEIFDDQFSVERPDGSNFTLKIRSTKLEDSAMYFCASSETGLNYGYTFGSGTRLTVV.

The DNA of the CDR3 is TGTGCCAGTAGCCGCCGGGGGGACAGACCCAATCAGCCCCAGCATTTT. It codes for CASSRRGDRPNQPQHF. The rearrangement uses TRBV19 and TRBJ1-5; 7 nucleotides align to TRBD1. Looked up from germline, CDR1 is LNHDA and CDR2 is SQIVND (reference sequence). Trimming took 6 bases from V and 3 from J; bases not matched to a gene: 11. The CDR3 spans 16 residues.

The chain links TRBV5-1 to TRBJ2-2; TRBD1 matches 12 bases. Per the germline V gene, CDR1 is SGHRS and CDR2 is YFSETQ. V shed 4 bases, J shed 6 bases, and the junction held 7 bases outside the gene matches. The CDR3 extends over 16 amino acids. The CDR3 loop is CASSPPGQGASGELFF. In nucleotides, the CDR3 is TGCGCCAGCAGCCCTCCGGGACAGGGGGCTTCCGGGGAGCTGTTTTTT.